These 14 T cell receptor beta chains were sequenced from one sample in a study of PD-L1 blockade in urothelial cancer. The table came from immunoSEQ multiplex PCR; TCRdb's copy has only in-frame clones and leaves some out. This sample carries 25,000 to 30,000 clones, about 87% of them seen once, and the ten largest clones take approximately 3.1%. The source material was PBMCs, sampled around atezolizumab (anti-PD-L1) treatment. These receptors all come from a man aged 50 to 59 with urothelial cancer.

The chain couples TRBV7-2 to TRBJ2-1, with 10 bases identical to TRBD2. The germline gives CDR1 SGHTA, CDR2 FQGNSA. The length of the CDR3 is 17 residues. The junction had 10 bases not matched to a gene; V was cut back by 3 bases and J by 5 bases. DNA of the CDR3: TGTGCCAGCAGCTTGCTACTAGCGGGGACCGCCCACAATGAGCAGTTCTTC. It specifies CASSLLLAGTAHNEQFF.

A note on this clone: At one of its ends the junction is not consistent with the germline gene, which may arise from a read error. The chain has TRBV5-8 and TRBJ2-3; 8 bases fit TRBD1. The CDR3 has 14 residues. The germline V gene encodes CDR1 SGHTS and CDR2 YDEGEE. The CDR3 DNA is TGTGCCAGCAGTTTGGACAGGGAGCTAGATACGCAGTATTTT. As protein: CASSLDRELDTQYF.

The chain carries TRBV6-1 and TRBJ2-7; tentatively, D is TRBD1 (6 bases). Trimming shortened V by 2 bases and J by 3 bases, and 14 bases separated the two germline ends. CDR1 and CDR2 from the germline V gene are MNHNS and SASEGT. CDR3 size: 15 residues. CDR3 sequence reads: CASSELAGVFYEQYF. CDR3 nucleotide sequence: TGTGCCAGCAGTGAATTGGCAGGGGTCTTCTACGAGCAGTACTTC.

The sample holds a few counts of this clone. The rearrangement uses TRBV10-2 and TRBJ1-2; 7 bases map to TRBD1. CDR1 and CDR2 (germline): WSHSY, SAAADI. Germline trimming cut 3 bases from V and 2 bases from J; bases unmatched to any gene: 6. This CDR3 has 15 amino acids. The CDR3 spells CASSDWNRGNYGYTF. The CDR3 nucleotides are TGCGCCAGCAGTGATTGGAACAGGGGCAACTATGGCTACACCTTC.

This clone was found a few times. The chain's CDR3 is CASSFVGGSYEQYF. CDR3 DNA: TGTGCCAGCAGCTTCGTCGGGGGCTCCTACGAGCAGTACTTC. The chain links TRBV7-9 to TRBJ2-7; TRBD2 is a possible D gene (6 bases). Germline values: CDR1 SEHNR, CDR2 FQNEAQ (reference sequence). V shed 3 bases and J shed 0 bases, with 9 bases lying between them. The CDR3 length is 14 residues. The full variable domain, completed using reference TRBV7-9 and TRBJ2-7, is DTGVSQNPRHKITKRGQNVTFRCDPISEHNRLYWYRQTLGQGPEFLTYFQNEAQLEKSRLLSDRFSAERPKGSFSTLEIQRTEQGDSAMYLCASSFVGGSYEQYFGPGTRLTVT.

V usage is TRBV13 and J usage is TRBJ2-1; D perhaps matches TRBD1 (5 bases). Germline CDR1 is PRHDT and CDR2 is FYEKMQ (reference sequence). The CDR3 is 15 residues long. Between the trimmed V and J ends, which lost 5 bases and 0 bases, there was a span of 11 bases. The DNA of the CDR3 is TGTGCCAGCAGCCTCGTCAGGGCCTCCTACAATGAGCAGTTCTTC. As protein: CASSLVRASYNEQFF.

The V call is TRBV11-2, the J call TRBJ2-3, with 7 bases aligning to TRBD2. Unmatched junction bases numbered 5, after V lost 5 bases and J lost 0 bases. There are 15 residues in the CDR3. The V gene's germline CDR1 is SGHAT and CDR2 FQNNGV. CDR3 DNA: TGTGCCAGCAGCACGCGGGGGTTCAGCACAGATACGCAGTATTTT. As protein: CASSTRGFSTDTQYF.

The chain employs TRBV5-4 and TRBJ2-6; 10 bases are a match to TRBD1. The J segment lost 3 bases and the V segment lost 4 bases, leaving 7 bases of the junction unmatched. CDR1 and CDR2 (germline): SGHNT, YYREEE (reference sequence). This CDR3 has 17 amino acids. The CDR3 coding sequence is TGTGCCAGCAGCCTCCAGACAGGGGGCTTTGGGGCCAACGTCCTGACTTTC. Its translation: CASSLQTGGFGANVLTF.

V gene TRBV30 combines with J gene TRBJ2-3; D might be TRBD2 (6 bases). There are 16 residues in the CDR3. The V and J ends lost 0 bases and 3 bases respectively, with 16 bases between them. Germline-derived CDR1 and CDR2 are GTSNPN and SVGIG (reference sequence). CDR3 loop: CAWSVIIGGSTDTQYF. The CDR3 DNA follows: TGTGCCTGGAGTGTTATTATTGGGGGGTCAACAGATACGCAGTATTTT.

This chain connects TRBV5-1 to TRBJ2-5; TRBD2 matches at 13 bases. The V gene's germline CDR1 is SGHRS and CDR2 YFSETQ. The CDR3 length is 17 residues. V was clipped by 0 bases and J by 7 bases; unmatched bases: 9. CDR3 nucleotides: TGCGCCAGCAGCTTGGAAGGGACTAGCGGGATTCGGGCGACCCAGTACTTC. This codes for CASSLEGTSGIRATQYF.

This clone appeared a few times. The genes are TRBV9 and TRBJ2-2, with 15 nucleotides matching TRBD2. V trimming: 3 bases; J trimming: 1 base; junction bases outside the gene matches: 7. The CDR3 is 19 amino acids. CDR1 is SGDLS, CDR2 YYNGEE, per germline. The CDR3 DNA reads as TGTGCCAGCAGCGCCCCGGGACTAGCGGGAGGAAAGAACACCGGGGAGCTGTTTTTT. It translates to CASSAPGLAGGKNTGELFF. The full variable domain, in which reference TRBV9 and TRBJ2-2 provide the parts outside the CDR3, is DSGVTQTPKHLITATGQRVTLRCSPRSGDLSVYWYQQSLDQGLQFLIQYYNGEERAKGNILERFSAQQFPDLHSELNLSSLELGDSALYFCASSAPGLAGGKNTGELFFGEGSRLTVL.

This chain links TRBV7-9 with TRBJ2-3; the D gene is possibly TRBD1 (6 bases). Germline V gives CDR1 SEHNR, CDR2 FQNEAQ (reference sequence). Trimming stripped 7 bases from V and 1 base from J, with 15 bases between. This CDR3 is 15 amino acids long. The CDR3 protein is CASTESGVGTDTQYF. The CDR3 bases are TGTGCCAGCACCGAGTCAGGGGTAGGCACAGATACGCAGTATTTT.

The CDR3 sequence: CASSLGQAMNTEAFF. The DNA for the CDR3 is TGTGCCAGCAGTTTAGGACAGGCAATGAACACTGAAGCTTTCTTT. V is TRBV27 and J is TRBJ1-1; 7 bases map to TRBD1. This CDR3 comprises 15 residues. CDR1 MNHEY and CDR2 SMNVEV come from the germline V gene (reference sequence). V trimming: 2 bases; J trimming: 0 bases; junction bases outside the gene matches: 3.

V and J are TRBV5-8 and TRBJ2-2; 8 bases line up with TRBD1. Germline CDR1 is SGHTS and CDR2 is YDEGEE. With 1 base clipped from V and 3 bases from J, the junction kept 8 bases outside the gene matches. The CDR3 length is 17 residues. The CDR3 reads CASSLNSGTGYTGELFF. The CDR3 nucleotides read TGTGCCAGCAGCTTGAATTCCGGGACAGGTTACACCGGGGAGCTGTTTTTT.